The TCR beta chain under discussion was sequenced for a study of identical twins listed by TCRdb under 2016. General notes on the study: To test whether fetal clonotypes persist, this study deep-sequenced TCR alpha and beta repertoires from monozygotic twins, from unrelated adults of various ages, and from cord blood. Replicate twin experiments were performed at different times using different library preparation protocols to rule out contamination. Broad study findings and their caveats: The excess sharing between twins in beta out-of-frame sequences was weaker because fewer shared sequences reduced the signal-to-noise ratio. Conclusions relied on cross-sectional statistical analysis, since the same donors could not be followed over many years. Fewer insertions were carried by abundant cord blood beta clonotypes, a similar but weaker trend appeared in young adult naive repertoires, and no such trend appeared in memory repertoires. Out-of-frame TCR alpha sharing in monozygotic twins was systematically underestimated by recombination models, whereas sharing between unrelated individuals was in agreement with the recombination models. Zero-insertion analyses could be partly confounded by invariant T cells such as MAIT and iNKT, although diverse VJ usage argued against such confounding for most clonotypes. Compared with coincidental sharing between unrelated individuals, an excess of low generation-probability sequences was observed among out-of-frame TCR alpha sequences shared between twins.

Libraries were made using 5' RACE. The instrument was an Illumina HiSeq 2000. Template switching added a universal primer binding site, and the final cDNA carried a unique molecular identifier that allowed TCR cDNA molecules to be counted accurately. Specific primers in the conserved constant-segment region were used to synthesize first-strand cDNA for the TCR alpha and beta chains. Each cDNA library was double barcoded, with a SMART-Mk sample barcode plus Illumina barcodes, to control for contamination. Two successive PCR steps introduced TruSeq adapter sequences along with Illumina sample barcodes. Sequencing of the TCR alpha and beta cDNA libraries was done on the Illumina HiSeq platform using custom primers. In the original analysis: MiGEC processed the raw reads to extract unique molecular identifiers, while MiXCR was used to determine the CDR3 positions. For each individual, recombination models were inferred using an EM algorithm with the repgenHMM and IGoR tools. The tcR package in R was used for shared clonotype analysis, with sharing normalized by the product of cloneset sizes. To study raw recombination free of thymic and clonal selection effects, out-of-frame nonproductive sequences were analyzed. TCRdb's own reprocessing of the public reads used fastp at Q25 and MiXCR and kept productive beta chains. Each entry is one CDR3 protein sequence, shown with its most common DNA and genes. The V and J calls and clone size come from TCRdb's table, not from the authors' own analysis. For this sample there are some 210,000 distinct CDR3 sequences; about 16% appear just once. The top ten clones comprise 35% to 50% of the sample.

As for this clonotype: Its antigen is not yet known. Nothing much larger sits one base from this clone, and base qualities are not available.

As encoded in the germline V gene (reference sequence), CDR1 is MNHEY while CDR2 is SMNVEV. Spanning cysteine to phenylalanine, the CDR3 consists of 14 amino acids. Only CDR3 DNA remains: 42 bases, in frame from the first base. Trimming takes 2 bases from V and 2 bases from J, and the germline ends sit 10 bases apart. Every donor in the study was a healthy Caucasian. Three pairs of female monozygotic twins, all aged roughly 18 to 29 years, made up the twin cohort. Positive isolation kits from Invitrogen were used to isolate CD4+ and CD8+ T cell populations. The same data also went into a second study, on T cells expressing NK-cell markers. According to the second study: Fewer than ten donors provided sorted CD3+CD56+NKG2C+, CD3+CD56+NKG2C- and CD3+CD56-NKG2C+ T-cell subsets, whose TCR beta-chain repertoires were profiled. Seven of the eight sequenced donors were HCMV-seropositive and one was HCMV-seronegative. To restrict sorting to alphabetaTCR-expressing T cells, an anti-gammadeltaTCR antibody was added in several experiments. In over five donors, the dominant CD3+CD56+NKG2C+ clonotypes were among the top 10 CD8+ clonotypes and accounted for roughly 1.0-8% of CD8+ T cells. Those dominant clonotypes were again the most abundant among CD3+CD56-NKG2C+ cells in several donors, at about 28.3-60.1%. It remained unclear whether the expanded NKG2C-expressing T cell clones were specific for HCMV antigens. Randomly selected healthy volunteers, three men and five women, were used as the eight sequenced donors. A commercial ELISA kit detecting HCMV-specific IgG in serum was used to determine HCMV serostatus. MIGEC handled demultiplexing of the reads and grouping by UMI, while MiTCR was used to assemble and quantify clonotypes. To exclude erroneous sequences, only TCR cDNA sequences supported by at least two reads were retained. The tcR package was used for downstream repertoire analysis, and clonotypes were matched across fractions by CDR3 nucleotide sequence plus V segment. VDJmatch was used to annotate antigen specificity against VDJdb, with one amino acid substitution in CDR3 permitted.

This TCR was sampled from a woman aged 18-35 years in good health. The specimen sequenced was CD8+ T cells sorted from blood. The chain joins TRBV27 to TRBJ2-7; the D segment could be TRBD1, given 6 matching bases. The DNA reads as follows: TGTGCCAGCAGTTTAGGACAGCCTACCTACGAGCAGTACTTC. It encodes CASSLGQPTYEQYF.